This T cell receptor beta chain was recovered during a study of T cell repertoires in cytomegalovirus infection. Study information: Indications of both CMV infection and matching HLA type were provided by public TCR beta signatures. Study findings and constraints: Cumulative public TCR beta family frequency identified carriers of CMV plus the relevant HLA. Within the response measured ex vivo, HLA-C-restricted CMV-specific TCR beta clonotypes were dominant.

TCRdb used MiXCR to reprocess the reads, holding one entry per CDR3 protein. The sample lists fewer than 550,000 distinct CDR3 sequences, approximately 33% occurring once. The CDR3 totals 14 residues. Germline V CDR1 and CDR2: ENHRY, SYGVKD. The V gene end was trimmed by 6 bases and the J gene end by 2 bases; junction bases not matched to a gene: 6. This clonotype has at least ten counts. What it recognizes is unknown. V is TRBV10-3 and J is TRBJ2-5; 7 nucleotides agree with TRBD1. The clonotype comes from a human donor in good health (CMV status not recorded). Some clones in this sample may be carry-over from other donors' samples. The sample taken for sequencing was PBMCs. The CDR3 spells CAISDRDRQETQYF. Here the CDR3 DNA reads TGTGCCATCAGCGATCGGGACAGACAAGAGACCCAGTACTTC.